This TCR beta chain came from a study of cytomegalovirus exposure and HLA in healthy donors. Primers for the PCR totalled 60 Vbeta and 13 Jbeta. Assay used: immunoSEQ multiplex PCR; TCRdb lists only in-frame clones, some missing. The profile shows over 100,000 clones, less than 70% of them singletons. Study results and caveats: Owing to their indistinguishability, certain V segments, notably TRBV6-2 and TRBV6-3, were excluded.

Germline CDR1 reads SGHTA; CDR2 reads FQGTGA. Trimming removed 4 bases from V and 1 base from J, with 7 bases in between. The CDR3 extends over 13 amino acids. This clone came up a few times. Its antigen remains unknown. The chain joins TRBV7-3 to TRBJ1-1; D is undetermined. The source is a woman aged 70-85 years in good health and CMV-seropositive. What was sequenced was PBMCs. CDR3 DNA: TGTGCCAGCAGCTACACAGCGAACACTGAAGCTTTCTTT. Encoded protein: CASSYTANTEAFF.